These 8 T cell receptor beta chains were sequenced from one sample in a study of cytomegalovirus exposure and HLA in healthy donors. PCR primers comprised 60 Vbeta and 13 Jbeta primers. Profiling relied on immunoSEQ multiplex PCR, and the TCRdb table lists in-frame clones only, not all of them. Among under 150,000 clones listed, 77% were seen once. The material sequenced was PBMCs. The receptor set was obtained from a woman between 35 and 50 years old in good health and CMV-seronegative.

A single count supports this clone. V usage is TRBV4-1 and J usage is TRBJ1-2, with 7 bases aligning to TRBD1. V was pared by 3 bases and J by 9 bases, with 10 bases of the junction left unmatched. CDR1 and CDR2 from the germline V gene are MGHRA and YSYEKL. The CDR3 totals 14 residues. The chain's CDR3 is CASSQDRTGRSYTF. CDR3 sequence (DNA): TGCGCCAGCAGCCAGGACCGGACAGGCAGAAGCTACACCTTC.

This chain uses TRBV13 with TRBJ2-1; D not certain. V lost 5 bases and J lost 3, with 14 bases in between. CDR1 and CDR2 from the germline V gene are PRHDT and FYEKMQ (reference sequence). The CDR3 totals 15 residues. CDR3 sequence (DNA): TGTGCCAGCAGCCCCTACTACTCCCTCTACAATGAGCAGTTCTTC. As protein: CASSPYYSLYNEQFF.

The rearrangement uses TRBV2 and TRBJ2-7, with 9 positions matching TRBD1. The trim removed 5 bases at V and 9 bases at J, leaving 14 bases unmatched. The CDR3 has 15 residues. Germline V gene lookup returns CDR1 SNHLY and CDR2 FYNNEI. The CDR3 protein is CASSPGQGGVLVQYF. The DNA for the CDR3 is TGTGCCAGCAGTCCGGGACAGGGAGGGGTTTTGGTGCAGTACTTC.

Notes on this clone: Other DNA sequences in the sample encode the same CDR3. The rearrangement uses TRBV28 and TRBJ1-1; D ambiguous. Germline CDR1 is MDHEN and CDR2 is SYDVKM. V lost 2 bases to trimming and J lost 2 bases, with 6 bases between them. The CDR3 totals 13 residues. CDR3 sequence: CASSLEVNTEAFF. The CDR3 DNA follows: TGTGCCAGCAGTTTAGAGGTTAACACTGAAGCTTTCTTT.

V and J are TRBV10-1 and TRBJ2-7; maybe TRBD2 (5 bases). The V gene lost 3 bases and the J gene lost 2 bases, with 11 bases spanning the gap. Germline CDR1 is WNHNN and CDR2 is SYGVQD (reference sequence). The CDR3 length is 14 residues. The CDR3 is CASSEEGSPYEQYF. CDR3 sequence (DNA): TGCGCCAGCAGTGAAGAGGGATCACCCTACGAGCAGTACTTC.

J is TRBJ2-7 and V is TRBV20-1, with D unclear. CDR1 and CDR2 from the germline V gene are DFQATT and SNEGSKA (reference sequence). Trimming left V 3 bases short and J 4 bases short, with 7 bases between. The CDR3 sequence is 11 residues long. The DNA for the CDR3 is TGCAGTGCTAGTCCGGTATACGAGCAGTACTTC. This encodes CSASPVYEQYF.

The rearrangement uses TRBV14 and TRBJ2-2; D gene unclear. V lost 5 bases and J 3 bases, leaving 7 bases between the germline ends. There are 13 residues in the CDR3. In germline, CDR1 is SGHDN, CDR2 FVKESK. The CDR3 nucleotides read TGTGCCAGCAGCGATTACTACACCGGGGAGCTGTTTTTT. As protein: CASSDYYTGELFF.

In nucleotides, the CDR3 is TGCGCCAGCAGCCCGGACAGATCCTTGAACTATGGCTACACCTTC. Translation: CASSPDRSLNYGYTF. The chain joins TRBV5-1 to TRBJ1-2; the D gene is possibly TRBD1 (6 bases). The V end was cut by 4 bases, the J end by 2 bases, with 15 bases between. This CDR3 has 15 amino acids. Per the germline V gene, CDR1 is SGHRS and CDR2 is YFSETQ.